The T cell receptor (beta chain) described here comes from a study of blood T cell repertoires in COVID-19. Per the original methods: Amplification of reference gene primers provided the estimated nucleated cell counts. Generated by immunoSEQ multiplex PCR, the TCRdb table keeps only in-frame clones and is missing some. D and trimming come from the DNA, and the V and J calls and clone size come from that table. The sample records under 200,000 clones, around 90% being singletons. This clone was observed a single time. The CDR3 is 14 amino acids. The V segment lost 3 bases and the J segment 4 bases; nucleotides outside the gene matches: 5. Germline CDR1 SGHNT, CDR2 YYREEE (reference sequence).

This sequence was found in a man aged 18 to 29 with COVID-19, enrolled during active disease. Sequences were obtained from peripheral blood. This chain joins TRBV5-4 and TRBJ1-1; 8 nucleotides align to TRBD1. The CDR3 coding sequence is TGTGCCAGCAGCTCCAAGACAGGGGTCACTGAAGCTTTCTTT. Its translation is CASSSKTGVTEAFF.